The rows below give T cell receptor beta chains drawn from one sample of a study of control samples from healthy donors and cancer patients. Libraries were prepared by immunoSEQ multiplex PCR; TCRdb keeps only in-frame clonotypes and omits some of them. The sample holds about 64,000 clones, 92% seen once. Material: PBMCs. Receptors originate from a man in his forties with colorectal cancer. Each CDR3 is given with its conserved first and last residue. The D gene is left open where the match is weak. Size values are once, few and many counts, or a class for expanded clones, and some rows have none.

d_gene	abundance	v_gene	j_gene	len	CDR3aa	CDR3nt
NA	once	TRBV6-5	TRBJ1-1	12	CASRNEGGVAFF	TGTGCCAGCAGAAACGAAGGTGGTGTAGCTTTCTTT
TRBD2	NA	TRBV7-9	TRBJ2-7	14	CASTLAGATYEQYF	TGTGCCAGCACCTTAGCGGGGGCCACCTACGAGCAGTACTTC
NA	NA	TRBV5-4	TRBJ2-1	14	CASSLRVVDDEQFF	TGTGCCAGCAGCTTACGGGTAGTCGATGATGAGCAGTTCTTC
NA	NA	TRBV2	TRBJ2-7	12	CASTISTYEQYF	TGTGCCAGCACGATTTCAACCTACGAGCAGTACTTC
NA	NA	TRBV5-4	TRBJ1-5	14	CASSLGGKNQPQHF	TGTGCCAGCAGCTTGGGAGGGAAGAATCAGCCCCAGCATTTT
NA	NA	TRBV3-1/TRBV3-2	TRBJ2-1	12	CASSRANNEQFF	TGTGCCAGCAGTCGTGCAAACAATGAGCAGTTCTTC
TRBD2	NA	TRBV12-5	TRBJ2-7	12	CASGKGLAGVYF	TGTGCTAGTGGAAAGGGACTAGCGGGGGTATACTTC
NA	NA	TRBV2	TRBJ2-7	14	CASSENFGGAGQYF	TGTGCCAGCAGTGAGAATTTTGGGGGGGCGGGGCAGTACTTC
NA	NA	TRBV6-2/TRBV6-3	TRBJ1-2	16	CASSKLRVSDGYGYTF	TGTGCCAGCAGTAAACTCAGGGTCAGCGACGGCTATGGCTACACCTTC
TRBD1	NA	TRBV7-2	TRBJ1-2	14	CASSLWDRSHGYTF	TGTGCCAGCAGCTTATGGGACAGATCCCACGGCTACACCTTC
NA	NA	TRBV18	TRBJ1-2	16	CASSPFRDKTNYGYTF	TGTGCCAGCTCACCATTTAGGGACAAGACTAACTATGGCTACACCTTC
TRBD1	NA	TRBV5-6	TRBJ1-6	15	CASTQMRTGSSPLHF	TGTGCCAGCACCCAAATGCGGACAGGGAGTTCGCCCCTCCACTTT
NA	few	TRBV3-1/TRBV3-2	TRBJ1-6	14	CASSHQGGNSPLHF	TGTGCCAGCAGCCATCAGGGAGGGAATTCACCCCTCCACTTT
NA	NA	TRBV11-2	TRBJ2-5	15	CASSLGTKIQETQYF	TGTGCCAGCAGCTTAGGGACCAAGATTCAAGAGACCCAGTACTTC
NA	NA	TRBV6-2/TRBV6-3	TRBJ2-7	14	CASSQGRGPYEQYF	TGTGCCAGCAGTCAAGGACGAGGTCCCTACGAGCAGTACTTC
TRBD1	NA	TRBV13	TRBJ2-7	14	CASSSRQGSYEQYF	TGTGCCAGCAGCTCCCGACAGGGGAGCTACGAGCAGTACTTC
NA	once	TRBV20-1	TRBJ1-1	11	CSAPDQTEAFF	TGCAGTGCCCCGGACCAGACTGAAGCTTTCTTT
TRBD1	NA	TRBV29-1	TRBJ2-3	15	CSAPPGQGATDTQYF	TGCAGCGCCCCGCCCGGCCAGGGGGCCACAGATACGCAGTATTTT
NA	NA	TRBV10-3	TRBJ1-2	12	CAISEESYGYTF	TGTGCCATCAGTGAGGAGAGCTATGGCTACACCTTC
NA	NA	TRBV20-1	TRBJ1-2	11	CSARGGVGYTF	TGCAGTGCTAGAGGGGGGGTCGGCTACACCTTC
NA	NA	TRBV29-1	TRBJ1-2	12	CSVGGGPYGYTF	TGCAGCGTTGGGGGGGGGCCCTATGGCTACACCTTC
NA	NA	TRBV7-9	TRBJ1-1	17	CASSFGRGLFMNTEAFF	TGTGCCAGCAGCTTCGGCAGGGGTCTTTTTATGAACACTGAAGCTTTCTTT
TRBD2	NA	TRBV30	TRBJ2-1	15	CAWSGAASGAHEQFF	TGTGCCTGGAGTGGTGCGGCTAGCGGGGCCCATGAGCAGTTCTTC
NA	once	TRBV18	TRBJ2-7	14	CASSPLGTSYEQYF	TGTGCCAGCTCACCACTGGGCACCTCCTACGAGCAGTACTTC
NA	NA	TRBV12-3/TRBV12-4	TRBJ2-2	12	CASSSYVGELFF	TGTGCCAGCAGTTCGTATGTGGGGGAGCTGTTTTTT
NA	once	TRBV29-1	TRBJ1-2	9	CSVDDGYTF	TGCAGCGTTGACGATGGCTACACCTTC
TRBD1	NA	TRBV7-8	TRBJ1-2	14	CASSLEETGHGYTF	TGTGCCAGCAGCTTAGAGGAGACAGGGCATGGCTACACCTTC
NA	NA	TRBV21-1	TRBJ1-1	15	CASSRGPQGGAEAFF	TGTGCCAGCAGCAGGGGGCCGCAGGGTGGGGCTGAAGCTTTCTTT
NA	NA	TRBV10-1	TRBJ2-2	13	CASSRQNTGELFF	TGCGCCAGCAGTCGACAGAACACCGGGGAGCTGTTTTTT
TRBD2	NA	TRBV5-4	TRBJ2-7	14	CASSRGLAPSEQYF	TGTGCCAGCAGCCGGGGACTAGCCCCATCCGAGCAGTACTTC
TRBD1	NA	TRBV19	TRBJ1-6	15	CASSSRDRDLSPLHF	TGTGCCAGTAGTTCCCGGGACAGGGATCTCTCACCCCTCCACTTT
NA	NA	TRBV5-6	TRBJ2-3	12	CASSPGLYTQYF	TGTGCCAGCAGCCCGGGTTTATATACGCAGTATTTT
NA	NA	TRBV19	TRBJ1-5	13	CARPSTVHQPQHF	TGTGCCAGGCCCTCCACCGTCCATCAGCCCCAGCATTTT
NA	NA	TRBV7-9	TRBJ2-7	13	CASSQNAGGEQYF	TGTGCCAGCAGCCAAAACGCGGGCGGCGAGCAGTACTTC
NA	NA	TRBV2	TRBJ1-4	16	CASSDRGTSTNEKLFF	TGTGCCAGCAGTGACAGAGGGACCTCGACTAATGAAAAACTGTTTTTT
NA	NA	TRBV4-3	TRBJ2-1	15	CASSQDWTVNNEQFF	TGCGCCAGCAGCCAAGACTGGACAGTCAACAATGAGCAGTTCTTC
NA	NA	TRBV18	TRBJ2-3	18	CASSPLSIQGGSTDTQYF	TGTGCCAGCTCACCATTGTCTATACAGGGTGGTAGCACAGATACGCAGTATTTT
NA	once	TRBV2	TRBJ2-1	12	CASSEQPGEQFF	TGTGCCAGCAGTGAACAGCCGGGAGAGCAGTTCTTC
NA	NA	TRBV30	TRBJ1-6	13	CACHRAGNSPLHF	TGTGCCTGCCATCGGGCAGGTAATTCACCCCTCCACTTT
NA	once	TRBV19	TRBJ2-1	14	CASSNRVSYNEQFF	TGTGCCAGTAGTAACAGGGTCTCCTACAATGAGCAGTTCTTC
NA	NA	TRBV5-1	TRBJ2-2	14	CASSLLGNTGELFF	TGCGCCAGCAGCTTATTGGGGAACACCGGGGAGCTGTTTTTT
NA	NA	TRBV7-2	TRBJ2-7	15	CASSQGGAATSEQYF	TGTGCCAGCAGCCAAGGGGGTGCGGCCACGAGCGAGCAGTACTTC
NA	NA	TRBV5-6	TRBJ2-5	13	CASRKTGSETQYF	TGTGCCAGCAGAAAAACAGGGTCAGAGACCCAGTACTTC
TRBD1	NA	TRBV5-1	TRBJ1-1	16	CASSLQGQGASTEAFF	TGCGCCAGCAGCTTGCAGGGACAGGGGGCGAGTACTGAAGCTTTCTTT
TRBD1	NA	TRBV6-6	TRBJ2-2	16	CASSYLGQANTGELFF	TGTGCCAGCAGTTACTTGGGACAGGCGAACACCGGGGAGCTGTTTTTT
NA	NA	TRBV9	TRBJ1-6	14	CASSVDGSNSPLHF	TGTGCCAGCAGCGTCGACGGCAGCAATTCACCCCTCCACTTT
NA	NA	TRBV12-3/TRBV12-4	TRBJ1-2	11	CASSFGNGYTF	TGTGCCAGCAGTTTTGGTAATGGCTACACCTTC
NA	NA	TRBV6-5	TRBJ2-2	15	CASRSGATNTGELFF	TGTGCCAGCAGGTCGGGGGCTACGAACACCGGGGAGCTGTTTTTT
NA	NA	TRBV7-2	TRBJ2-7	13	CASSLLQALEQYF	TGTGCCAGCAGCCTTCTACAGGCGCTCGAGCAGTACTTC
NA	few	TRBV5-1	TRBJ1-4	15	CASSRAAGGAEKLFF	TGCGCCAGCAGCCGGGCGGCAGGAGGAGCTGAAAAACTGTTTTTT
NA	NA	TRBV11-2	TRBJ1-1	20	CASSLDYPGVLGNMNTEAFF	TGTGCCAGCAGCTTAGATTATCCCGGGGTGCTGGGGAATATGAACACTGAAGCTTTCTTT
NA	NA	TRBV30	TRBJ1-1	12	CAWSSGGTEAFF	TGTGCCTGGAGTTCAGGTGGCACTGAAGCTTTCTTT
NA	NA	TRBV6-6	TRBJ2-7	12	CASSYGPNEQYF	TGTGCCAGCAGTTACGGTCCCAACGAGCAGTACTTC